The clone carrying this T cell receptor beta chain was counted a few times. What it binds is unknown. Unique molecular identifiers were incorporated during preparation of the TCRbeta library. Each CDR3 protein gets one entry after TCRdb re-called the PCR reads with MiXCR. The profile shows approximately 500,000 distinct CDR3 sequences, 20% to 30% of them singletons. The sample is drawn from a study of T-cell reconstitution after alpha-beta-depleted transplantation in children. Points from the study as a whole: In patients about two months after transplant, alpha-beta T cells reportedly arose from several hundred expanded graft clones. Surviving recipient T cells and thymic progenitors accounted for the high day-60 TCRbeta diversity observed in some patients. Most T-cell counts and diversity one year after the transplant came from T cells that were newly produced.

V was trimmed by 3 bases and J by 3 bases, leaving 15 bases between them. The CDR3 is 15 residues long. Germline loops: CDR1 KGHSY, CDR2 FQNENV. V and J are TRBV16 and TRBJ2-7, with a tentative D call TRBD1 (5 bases). The specimen comprised PBMCs, sampled before TCRalphabeta/CD19-depleted stem cell transplant. This TCR derives from a boy under two years old with Wiskott-Aldrich syndrome, due to receive a stem cell transplant. This CDR3 is CASSQKTDPGYEQYF. CDR3 in DNA: TGTGCCAGCAGCCAGAAGACAGACCCCGGCTACGAGCAGTACTTC.